These 19 T cell receptor beta chains came from one sample sequenced in a study of shared clonotypes between healthy human individuals. Here immunoSEQ multiplex PCR was the method, and the copy in TCRdb shows in-frame clones only, minus some. The sample lists millions of clones, around 95% occurring once. Specimen: naive CD4+ T cells sorted from blood. Stated subset: CD45RA+ positively selected. The receptors come from a man younger than 35 in good health.

This sequence joins TRBV9 and TRBJ2-1, with TRBD1 matching 7 bases. The CDR3 runs 15 residues. The J segment lost 3 bases and the V segment lost 4 bases, leaving 7 bases of the junction unmatched. Germline V gives CDR1 SGDLS, CDR2 YYNGEE. The CDR3 is CASSLTGERYNEQFF. CDR3 nucleotides: TGTGCCAGCAGCTTAACAGGGGAACGCTACAATGAGCAGTTCTTC. Using reference TRBV9 and TRBJ2-1 for the parts outside the CDR3, the full variable domain is DSGVTQTPKHLITATGQRVTLRCSPRSGDLSVYWYQQSLDQGLQFLIQYYNGEERAKGNILERFSAQQFPDLHSELNLSSLELGDSALYFCASSLTGERYNEQFFGPGTRLTVL.

The chain has TRBV7-9 and TRBJ2-1; 7 bases agree with TRBD1. J was trimmed by 1 base and V by 4 bases; bases with no gene match: 10. Germline V CDR1 and CDR2: SEHNR, FQNEAQ (reference sequence). This CDR3 is built from 17 residues. CDR3 loop: CASSSESTGMSYNEQFF. As DNA, the CDR3 is TGTGCCAGCAGCTCCGAGTCGACAGGGATGTCCTACAATGAGCAGTTCTTC.

In its sample, this clone was seen a few times. In the same sample, other DNA sequences code for this CDR3. The genes are TRBV5-6 and TRBJ1-2; 8 positions match TRBD1. The CDR3 is 13 amino acids. Losses at the gene ends were 2 bases for V and 5 bases for J; bases not matched to a gene: 2. Germline CDR1 SGHDT, CDR2 YYEEEE. The CDR3 DNA reads as TGTGCCAGCAGCTTACGGACAGGGTATGGCTACACCTTC. Translated, it gives CASSLRTGYGYTF.

The chain joins TRBV7-3 to TRBJ2-3, with D unclear. V was clipped by 5 bases and J by 1 base, with 10 bases between them. Germline V gene sequence: CDR1 SGHTA, CDR2 FQGTGA. This CDR3 has 14 amino acids. This chain's CDR3 is CASSPGIRTDTQYF. CDR3 sequence (DNA): TGTGCCAGCAGCCCTGGTATACGCACAGATACGCAGTATTTT.

The rearrangement links TRBV6-5 to TRBJ2-5, with a possible D match to TRBD2 (6 bases). The ends were cut back, 5 bases at V and 4 bases at J, with 14 bases in the middle. Germline values: CDR1 MNHEY, CDR2 SVGAGI. The CDR3 loop spans 14 amino acids. The CDR3 here is CASSQLAEGETQYF. CDR3 bases: TGTGCCAGCAGTCAACTAGCAGAGGGAGAGACCCAGTACTTC.

This sequence joins TRBV12-5 and TRBJ2-7, with 10 positions matching TRBD1. V lost 1 base and J lost 6; bases outside the gene matches: 12. Germline loops: CDR1 LGHNT, CDR2 FRNRAP. The CDR3 runs 17 residues. CDR3 in amino acids: CASGLARTGGRSCEQYF. In DNA, the CDR3 is TGTGCTAGTGGTTTGGCCAGGACAGGGGGAAGATCGTGCGAGCAGTACTTC.

This clone was recorded only once. V gene TRBV28 combines with J gene TRBJ1-4; tentatively, D is TRBD1 (6 bases). V was pared by 5 bases and J by 12 bases, with 22 bases between. Germline V gives CDR1 MDHEN, CDR2 SYDVKM. This CDR3 has 15 amino acids. Here the CDR3 reads CASSPQGLGNVELFF. The CDR3 region has the DNA TGTGCCAGCAGTCCACAGGGCCTGGGGAATGTGGAACTGTTTTTT. The whole variable domain, filled in from reference TRBV28 and TRBJ1-4, reads DVKVTQSSRYLVKRTGEKVFLECVQDMDHENMFWYRQDPGLGLRLIYFSYDVKMKEKGDIPEGYSVSREKKERFSLILESASTNQTSMYLCASSPQGLGNVELFFGSGTQLSVL.

V gene TRBV30 combines with J gene TRBJ1-1; TRBD1 might be the D (6 bases). This CDR3 is 17 amino acids long. The V and J ends lost 3 bases and 0 bases respectively, with 20 bases between them. Germline CDR1 reads GTSNPN; CDR2 reads SVGIG (reference sequence). The CDR3 reads CAWRPVQGRGMNTEAFF. CDR3 DNA: TGTGCCTGGAGGCCAGTCCAGGGGAGGGGAATGAACACTGAAGCTTTCTTT. Drawing the rest from reference TRBV30 and TRBJ1-1, the complete variable domain is SQTIHQWPATLVQPVGSPLSLECTVEGTSNPNLYWYRQAAGRGLQLLFYSVGIGQISSEVPQNLSASRPQDRQFILSSKKLLLSDSGFYLCAWRPVQGRGMNTEAFFGQGTRLTVV.

The chain links TRBV6-1 to TRBJ2-7, with D uncertain. Trimming stripped 2 bases from V and 1 base from J, with 15 bases between. This CDR3 has 16 residues. Per germline, CDR1 MNHNS and CDR2 SASEGT. The CDR3 is CASSETYSWESYEQYF. Written as DNA, the CDR3 is TGTGCCAGCAGTGAAACATACTCCTGGGAATCCTACGAGCAGTACTTC.

The chain is built from TRBV5-1 and TRBJ2-1; 16 nucleotides agree with TRBD2. The CDR3 consists of 17 residues. V lost 4 bases, J lost 9 bases, and 10 bases stayed unmatched. Germline V gives CDR1 SGHRS, CDR2 YFSETQ. CDR3 sequence reads: CASSPGLAGGPSSEQFF. The CDR3, as DNA: TGCGCCAGCAGCCCGGGACTAGCGGGGGGGCCTAGTAGTGAGCAGTTCTTC.

The chain joins TRBV7-3 to TRBJ2-5; D not certain. Per germline, CDR1 SGHTA and CDR2 FQGTGA. CDR3 length equals 13 residues. Trimming took off 1 base at V and 1 base at J, with 4 bases between the two ends. CDR3 in amino acids: CASSLMAQETQYF. CDR3 in DNA: TGTGCCAGCAGCTTAATGGCCCAAGAGACCCAGTACTTC.

This chain connects TRBV28 to TRBJ1-5; D unresolved. There are 16 residues in the CDR3. Germline V CDR1 and CDR2: MDHEN, SYDVKM. The germline V and J ends were trimmed by 3 bases and 0 bases, with 12 bases remaining between them. This CDR3 reads CASSFFSGNSNQPQHF. The DNA for the CDR3 is TGTGCCAGCAGTTTCTTCTCAGGCAATAGCAATCAGCCCCAGCATTTT.

The chain employs TRBV11-2 and TRBJ2-7; possible D gene TRBD1, 6 bases. Germline-derived CDR1 and CDR2 are SGHAT and FQNNGV. V dropped 5 bases and J dropped 0 bases, with 17 bases sitting between them. CDR3 length: 16 residues. The DNA of the CDR3 is TGTGCCAGCAGCAGGGGGACGGTCACGACCTCCTACGAGCAGTACTTC. It encodes CASSRGTVTTSYEQYF.

This clone was observed once. The V gene is TRBV30, the J gene TRBJ2-7; D not certain. Deletions cut 4 bases from V and 0 bases from J, with 10 bases between. CDR3 length equals 13 residues. Germline CDR1 reads GTSNPN; CDR2 reads SVGIG (reference sequence). Written as DNA, the CDR3 is TGTGCCTGGAATGGGCAAAGCTCCTACGAGCAGTACTTC. It translates to CAWNGQSSYEQYF. Full variable domain (outside the CDR3, taken from reference TRBV30 and TRBJ2-7): SQTIHQWPATLVQPVGSPLSLECTVEGTSNPNLYWYRQAAGRGLQLLFYSVGIGQISSEVPQNLSASRPQDRQFILSSKKLLLSDSGFYLCAWNGQSSYEQYFGPGTRLTVT.

The genes are TRBV7-2 and TRBJ2-3; D may be TRBD1 (6 bases). CDR3 size: 13 residues. Germline CDR1 is SGHTA and CDR2 is FQGNSA. Trimming cost V 8 bases and J 0 bases, with 9 bases left between them. CDR3 in amino acids: CASRTVSTDTQYF. The CDR3 nucleotides are TGTGCCAGCCGGACAGTGAGCACAGATACGCAGTATTTT.

The rearrangement links TRBV7-9 to TRBJ2-5; D gene unclear. Looked up from germline, CDR1 is SEHNR and CDR2 is FQNEAQ (reference sequence). The CDR3 covers 11 residues. V gave up 5 bases and J gave up 7 bases, with 8 bases separating them. The CDR3 nucleotides read TGTGCCAGCAGCCCCTTCCCGACCCAGTACTTC. It codes for CASSPFPTQYF.

This sequence joins TRBV7-9 and TRBJ2-7; D may correspond to TRBD1 or TRBD2 (6 bases each). Trimming shortened V by 5 bases and J by 2 bases, and 22 bases separated the two germline ends. Germline V gene lookup returns CDR1 SEHNR and CDR2 FQNEAQ (reference sequence). The CDR3 totals 17 residues. CDR3 nucleotide sequence: TGTGCCAGCAGCCCCCGAGTCGGGAAAGGGGGGACCTACGAGCAGTACTTC. It specifies CASSPRVGKGGTYEQYF.

In the case of this clone: Additional DNA sequences in this sample encode the identical CDR3. The chain links TRBV6-5 to TRBJ1-1; D is unclear. There are 11 residues in the CDR3. Germline-derived CDR1 and CDR2 are MNHEY and SVGAGI. The V end lost 6 bases, the J end lost 2 bases, and 4 bases lay between the germline ends. The CDR3 spells CASRRNTEAFF. The CDR3 DNA reads as TGTGCCAGCAGGCGTAACACTGAAGCTTTCTTT.

V usage is TRBV6-1 and J usage is TRBJ2-7, with 8 bases aligning to TRBD1. The CDR3 totals 14 residues. V was pared by 7 bases and J by 3 bases, with 8 bases of the junction left unmatched. Looked up from germline, CDR1 is MNHNS and CDR2 is SASEGT. The DNA of the CDR3 is TGTGCCAGCAAGTCCGGGACAGGTCGCTACGAGCAGTACTTC. Residues: CASKSGTGRYEQYF.